This paragraph reports one T cell receptor (beta chain). The CDR3 spans 14 residues. Trimming shortened V by 0 bases and J by 3 bases, and 8 bases separated the two germline ends. Germline V lookup: CDR1 LGHNA, CDR2 YNFKEQ. The assay was immunoSEQ multiplex PCR, and TCRdb's table has in-frame clones only and misses some. The sample lists 55,000 to 80,000 clones; around 94% were seen once. This entry belongs to a study of T cell changes during pregnancy in multiple sclerosis. J is TRBJ1-2 and V is TRBV4-2, with TRBD1 as a possible D gene (5 bases). Here the sequenced sample was peripheral blood, taken in the third trimester of pregnancy. The clonotype originates from a female donor with multiple sclerosis, enrolled in a pregnancy study. The CDR3 protein is CASSQDPRDYGYTF. DNA of the CDR3: TGTGCCAGCAGCCAAGATCCCAGGGACTATGGCTACACCTTC.